The 19 T cell receptor beta chains given below trace back to one sample, sequenced in a study of blood T cell repertoires in COVID-19. Produced via immunoSEQ multiplex PCR; TCRdb's table is partial and in-frame only. The repertoire includes some 140,000 clones, about 90% of them detected once, and about 0.55% sits in the top ten. The source material was peripheral blood. These receptors came from a man aged 45-65 years with acute or convalescent COVID-19.

This sequence joins TRBV14 and TRBJ2-5; no clear D gene. This CDR3 has 12 residues. The germline CDR1 and CDR2 sequences are SGHDN and FVKESK. V was pared by 0 bases and J by 5 bases, with 4 bases between. The CDR3 loop is CASSQEHETQYF. The CDR3 bases are TGTGCCAGCAGCCAAGAACACGAGACCCAGTACTTC.

V gene TRBV21-1 combines with J gene TRBJ1-2; TRBD1 is the table's D call and was not checked against the DNA. TRBV21-1 is a pseudogene segment. This CDR3 has 15 residues. CDR3 sequence: CASSKATQGNYGYTF. The DNA for the CDR3 is TGTGCCAGCAGCAAAGCTACACAGGGCAACTATGGCTACACCTTC.

The chain combines TRBV9 with TRBJ1-4; 10 bases map to TRBD1. Germline CDR1 is SGDLS and CDR2 is YYNGEE. J lost 3 bases, V lost 4 bases, and 12 bases had no gene match. This CDR3 is built from 18 residues. In nucleotides, the CDR3 is TGTGCCAGCAGCCCGCGTCCCGGGACAGGGGAAGCTAATGAAAAACTGTTTTTT. It specifies CASSPRPGTGEANEKLFF.

The chain uses TRBV9 and TRBJ2-2; the D gene is possibly TRBD1 (6 bases). Germline V gives CDR1 SGDLS, CDR2 YYNGEE. The ends were cut back, 3 bases at V and 2 bases at J, with 14 bases in the middle. The CDR3 is 16 residues long. CDR3 protein: CASSDNRVVNTGELFF. The DNA of the CDR3 is TGTGCCAGCAGCGACAACAGGGTAGTAAACACCGGGGAGCTGTTTTTT.

The rearrangement joins TRBV18 to TRBJ1-2; 12 nucleotides align to TRBD1. The V segment lost 3 bases and the J segment 6 bases; nucleotides outside the gene matches: 5. This CDR3 is 15 amino acids long. Germline values: CDR1 KGHSH, CDR2 LQKENI. The DNA for the CDR3 is TGTGCCAGCTCACCGCCGGGACAGGGGGCTGATGGCTACACCTTC. Its translation: CASSPPGQGADGYTF.

The rearrangement joins TRBV6-2 or TRBV6-3 to TRBJ1-2; 8 bases fit TRBD1. CDR1 and CDR2 from the germline V gene are MNHEY and SVGEGT. The CDR3 has 16 residues. With 6 bases clipped from V and 4 bases from J, the junction kept 13 bases outside the gene matches. CDR3 amino acids: CASRPLQSGGIYGYTF. The CDR3, as DNA: TGTGCCAGCAGACCTCTTCAATCAGGGGGCATCTATGGCTACACCTTC.

The rearrangement uses TRBV5-8 and TRBJ1-5; 7 bases agree with TRBD1. From germline, CDR1 is SGHTS and CDR2 YDEGEE. The trim removed 6 bases at V and 3 bases at J, leaving 9 bases unmatched. This CDR3 is 15 amino acids long. The CDR3 protein is CASNEQGTNNQPQHF. CDR3 nucleotide sequence: TGTGCCAGCAATGAACAGGGGACCAACAATCAGCCCCAGCATTTT.

This clone was seen just once. The chain is built from TRBV7-8 and TRBJ2-1, with 8 bases fitting TRBD1. The CDR3 has 15 residues. The junction had 9 bases not matched to a gene; V was cut back by 5 bases and J by 6 bases. Germline values: CDR1 SGHVS, CDR2 FQNEAQ. The CDR3 sequence: CASSTDIQGGNEQFF. Here the CDR3 DNA reads TGTGCCAGCAGCACGGATATACAGGGGGGCAATGAGCAGTTCTTC.

This chain connects TRBV2 to TRBJ1-2, with D possibly TRBD1 on 6 matching bases. The CDR3 totals 14 residues. Trimming cost V 3 bases and J 4 bases, with 12 bases left between them. Germline CDR1 and CDR2: SNHLY and FYNNEI. CDR3 bases: TGTGCCAGCAGTGATGATCACAGGGCCTATGGCTACACCTTC. Protein sequence: CASSDDHRAYGYTF.

The CDR3 is CASSPILAGGPRSTDTQYF. In DNA, the CDR3 is TGTGCCAGCAGCCCTATCCTAGCGGGGGGGCCGAGGTCGACAGATACGCAGTATTTT. The V and J genes are TRBV7-2 and TRBJ2-3, with TRBD2 matching over 12 bases. This CDR3 comprises 19 residues. The J segment lost 3 bases and the V segment lost 5 bases, leaving 15 bases of the junction unmatched. Looked up from germline, CDR1 is SGHTA and CDR2 is FQGNSA.

This rearrangement joins TRBV5-1 to TRBJ1-5, with a tentative D call TRBD1 (6 bases). CDR1 is SGHRS, CDR2 YFSETQ, per germline. V was clipped by 2 bases and J by 10 bases, with 13 bases between them. The CDR3 contains 13 residues. The DNA of the CDR3 is TGCGCCAGCAGCTTACAGGGTGAGGATCCCCAGCATTTT. This gives the protein CASSLQGEDPQHF.

Details on this clone: Other DNA sequences in the sample encode the same CDR3. V usage is TRBV5-1 and J usage is TRBJ2-5, with 10 bases fitting TRBD1. This CDR3 contains 13 residues. V lost 4 bases and J lost 5; bases outside the gene matches: 2. The V gene's germline CDR1 is SGHRS and CDR2 YFSETQ. In DNA form, the CDR3 reads TGCGCCAGCAGCAGGACAGGGGGTGAGACCCAGTACTTC. It yields the protein CASSRTGGETQYF.

V is TRBV5-1 and J is TRBJ2-2, with 7 bases identical to TRBD1. The CDR3 totals 13 residues. CDR1 SGHRS and CDR2 YFSETQ come from the germline V gene. The V and J ends lost 7 bases and 3 bases, in that order; junction bases with no gene match: 3. As DNA, the CDR3 is TGCGCCAGCGGGGACAGATACACCGGGGAGCTGTTTTTT. It is translated as CASGDRYTGELFF.

The rearrangement uses TRBV20-1 and TRBJ2-5; 9 bases agree with TRBD2. V lost 5 bases and J lost 6; bases outside the gene matches: 7. Germline V gene lookup returns CDR1 DFQATT and CDR2 SNEGSKA (reference sequence). The CDR3 covers 13 residues. The CDR3 DNA follows: TGCAGTGCTGGTGGCGGGGGGGCAAAGACCCAGTACTTC. It translates to CSAGGGGAKTQYF.

The gene calls are TRBV30 and TRBJ1-1; no definite D call. This CDR3 has 12 amino acids. Germline V gene data show CDR1 as GTSNPN and CDR2 as SVGIG (reference sequence). Trimming left V 0 bases short and J 7 bases short, with 9 bases between. The chain's CDR3 is CAWSVQLVEAFF. CDR3 coding DNA: TGTGCCTGGAGTGTACAGCTTGTTGAAGCTTTCTTT.

This clone occurred once. This specimen includes other DNA sequences encoding the same CDR3. The gene calls are TRBV18 and TRBJ1-1; no reliable D call. This CDR3 contains 13 residues. Germline CDR1 KGHSH, CDR2 LQKENI. Trimming removed 1 base from V and 4 bases from J, with 7 bases in between. CDR3 DNA sequence: TGTGCCAGCTCACCACTGGCAGGCACTGAAGCTTTCTTT. Translated, it gives CASSPLAGTEAFF.

This chain uses TRBV4-1 with TRBJ1-6; D remains unclear. The CDR3 is 14 amino acids. Germline V gene lookup returns CDR1 MGHRA and CDR2 YSYEKL. Trimming stripped 4 bases from V and 9 bases from J, with 13 bases between. CDR3 amino acids: CASSRESLGSPLHF. The CDR3 DNA is TGCGCCAGCAGCCGCGAGTCCCTCGGTTCACCCCTCCACTTT.

The gene calls are TRBV27 and TRBJ2-7, with TRBD2 matching over 7 bases. Germline values: CDR1 MNHEY, CDR2 SMNVEV (reference sequence). V shed 4 bases and J 3 bases; nucleotides not matched to a gene: 9. The CDR3 is 15 amino acids. The chain's CDR3 is CASSSSSSGLYEQYF. CDR3 DNA sequence: TGTGCCAGCAGTTCCTCTTCTAGCGGACTCTACGAGCAGTACTTC.

This clone has only one observation. The chain carries TRBV28 and TRBJ2-7, with D perhaps matching TRBD1 (6 bases). Germline V CDR1 and CDR2: MDHEN, SYDVKM. V lost 3 bases and J 9 bases, leaving 18 bases between the germline ends. This CDR3 has 14 amino acids. The CDR3 reads CASSLGTPTLGQYF. As DNA, the CDR3 is TGTGCCAGCAGTTTGGGGACACCTACCCTAGGGCAGTACTTC.